The 19 T cell receptor beta chains in this list originate from one sample, sequenced in a study of cytomegalovirus exposure and HLA in healthy donors (dated by TCRdb to 2017 to 2019). The library was made by the immunoSEQ multiplex PCR assay. A mixture of 60 forward primers for TCR Vbeta segments and 13 reverse primers for TCR Jbeta segments was used in the multiplex PCR. The immuneACCESS repertoire file appears here via TCRdb, limited to in-frame rearrangements. These files lack a portion of the clones; in checked studies, under half of the deficit traces to unresolved V genes, and the cause of the others is not known. The sample contains 90,000 to 150,000 clones, roughly 65% of them found a single time. The leading ten clones occupy 10% of the sample. Sequencing used PBMCs. These receptor sequences come from a man between 35 and 55 years old in good health and CMV-seropositive.

A few counts support this clone. The gene calls are TRBV4-2 and TRBJ2-1; TRBD2 matches at 9 bases. Germline V CDR1 and CDR2: LGHNA, YNFKEQ. V lost 0 bases, J lost 7 bases, and 7 bases stayed unmatched. This CDR3 has 16 amino acids. CDR3 residues: CASSQEGRGGSNEQFF. The CDR3 nucleotides are TGTGCCAGCAGCCAAGAGGGGCGGGGGGGTAGTAATGAGCAGTTCTTC.

This clone was counted a single time. CDR3 bases: TGTGCCAGCAGTTACTCGATGGGGCGGGGGGCCTACGAGCAGTACTTC. Translating gives CASSYSMGRGAYEQYF. The gene calls are TRBV6-5 and TRBJ2-7, with 8 bases lining up with TRBD2. CDR3 length: 16 residues. J lost 2 bases, V lost 0 bases, and 6 bases had no gene match. Germline assignment: CDR1 MNHEY and CDR2 SVGAGI.

This clone showed up just a few times. V is TRBV30 and J is TRBJ2-1, with 7 bases identical to TRBD1. Losses at the gene ends were 4 bases for V and 8 bases for J; bases not matched to a gene: 11. The germline gives CDR1 GTSNPN, CDR2 SVGIG (reference sequence). The CDR3 has 14 amino acids. CDR3 in amino acids: CAWTQGTFGDEQFF. The CDR3 DNA reads TGTGCCTGGACACAGGGGACGTTCGGGGATGAGCAGTTCTTC.

This sequence joins TRBV18 and TRBJ1-2; 7 bases match TRBD1. Germline-derived CDR1 and CDR2 are KGHSH and LQKENI. The CDR3 loop spans 16 amino acids. The V and J ends lost 4 bases and 1 base, in that order; junction bases with no gene match: 9. The CDR3 nucleotides read TGTGCCAGCTCACACGAGTCCCGGGACAGTAACTATGGCTACACCTTC. This sequence encodes CASSHESRDSNYGYTF. The full variable domain, completed using reference TRBV18 and TRBJ1-2, is NAGVMQNPRHLVRRRGQEARLRCSPMKGHSHVYWYRQLPEEGLKFMVYLQKENIIDESGMPKERFSAEFPKEGPSILRIQQVVRGDSAAYFCASSHESRDSNYGYTFGSGTRLTVV.

This chain connects TRBV5-1 to TRBJ1-2; 9 bases line up with TRBD1. Germline CDR1 is SGHRS and CDR2 is YFSETQ. This CDR3 comprises 16 residues. V lost 0 bases, J lost 4 bases, and 7 bases stayed unmatched. CDR3 nucleotide sequence: TGCGCCAGCAGCTTGGGACCACAGGGGGCCTCCTATGGCTACACCTTC. As protein: CASSLGPQGASYGYTF. The variable domain in full, with the rest retrieved from reference TRBV5-1 and TRBJ1-2, is KAGVTQTPRYLIKTRGQQVTLSCSPISGHRSVSWYQQTPGQGLQFLFEYFSETQRNKGNFPGRFSGRQFSNSRSEMNVSTLELGDSALYLCASSLGPQGASYGYTFGSGTRLTVV.

The J gene is TRBJ1-1, the V gene TRBV2; 9 bases are a match to TRBD1. The CDR3 consists of 14 residues. Per the germline V gene, CDR1 is SNHLY and CDR2 is FYNNEI. The junction had 1 base not matched to a gene; V was cut back by 4 bases and J by 1 base. DNA of the CDR3: TGTGCCAGCAGTGGACAGGGGGGGAACACTGAAGCTTTCTTT. This encodes CASSGQGGNTEAFF.

The chain uses TRBV11-1 and TRBJ2-7; D is unresolved. V lost 2 bases, J lost 7 bases, and 9 bases lay in between. The CDR3 has 12 amino acids. CDR1 is SGHAT and CDR2 is FQDESV in the germline V gene (reference sequence). This CDR3 reads CASSLLTGEQYF. As DNA, the CDR3 is TGTGCCAGCAGCTTACTCACCGGGGAGCAGTACTTC.

The chain employs TRBV10-3 and TRBJ2-7, with TRBD1 matching over 10 bases. Unmatched junction bases numbered 10, after V lost 10 bases and J lost 4 bases. CDR3 length: 14 amino acids. CDR1 and CDR2 from the germline V gene are ENHRY and SYGVKD. This CDR3 is CATDQLGQGYEQYF. CDR3 sequence (DNA): TGTGCCACAGACCAGCTGGGACAGGGGTACGAGCAGTACTTC.

This clone appeared a single time. CDR3 protein: CASSSTGRYGYTF. The CDR3 DNA sequence: TGTGCCAGCAGTTCGACAGGGCGCTATGGCTACACCTTC. V and J are TRBV6-5 and TRBJ1-2; the match to TRBD1 covers 7 bases. This CDR3 region has 13 residues. Looked up from germline, CDR1 is MNHEY and CDR2 is SVGAGI. V lost 4 bases, J lost 4 bases, and 3 bases stayed unmatched.

The chain links TRBV5-1 to TRBJ2-7; the D is unclear. Trimming shortened V by 4 bases and J by 3 bases, and 11 bases separated the two germline ends. Germline V gene sequence: CDR1 SGHRS, CDR2 YFSETQ. The CDR3 is made up of 13 amino acids. Here the CDR3 DNA reads TGCGCCAGCAGCGAGGCGGAAAACTACGAGCAGTACTTC. Protein: CASSEAENYEQYF. The full variable domain, in which reference TRBV5-1 and TRBJ2-7 provide the parts outside the CDR3, is KAGVTQTPRYLIKTRGQQVTLSCSPISGHRSVSWYQQTPGQGLQFLFEYFSETQRNKGNFPGRFSGRQFSNSRSEMNVSTLELGDSALYLCASSEAENYEQYFGPGTRLTVT.

The gene calls are TRBV7-3 and TRBJ2-7, with 10 bases identical to TRBD1. Germline trimming cut 2 bases from V and 1 base from J; bases unmatched to any gene: 2. CDR3 size: 15 residues. Germline V gene data show CDR1 as SGHTA and CDR2 as FQGTGA. The CDR3 coding sequence is TGTGCCAGCAGCTTAGGGACAGGGGATTCCTACGAGCAGTACTTC. Its translation is CASSLGTGDSYEQYF.

The chain's CDR3 is CASSYWRGVLTDTQYF. The CDR3 DNA follows: TGTGCCAGCAGTTACTGGCGGGGGGTCCTCACAGATACGCAGTATTTT. The V call is TRBV6-5, the J call TRBJ2-3; TRBD2 aligns across 8 bases. Losses at the gene ends were 1 base for V and 2 bases for J; bases not matched to a gene: 5. The germline V gene encodes CDR1 MNHEY and CDR2 SVGAGI. The CDR3 consists of 16 residues.

V is TRBV4-1 and J is TRBJ2-7, with D possibly being TRBD1 (5 bases). The V gene's germline CDR1 is MGHRA and CDR2 YSYEKL. V lost 3 bases and J lost 0, with 15 bases in between. The CDR3 is 16 amino acids. The CDR3 is CASSQTRGGLSYEQYF. CDR3 in DNA: TGCGCCAGCAGCCAGACAAGGGGTGGGCTCTCCTACGAGCAGTACTTC.

The chain's CDR3 is CASSLGASGSTDTQYF. In DNA, the CDR3 is TGTGCCAGCAGCTTAGGGGCTAGCGGGAGCACAGATACGCAGTATTTT. The rearrangement links TRBV7-6 to TRBJ2-3; 8 bases agree with TRBD2. CDR1 and CDR2 from the germline V gene are SGHVS and FNYEAQ. The CDR3 is 16 amino acids. J gave up 0 bases and V 1 base, and 3 bases lay outside the gene matches.

The CDR3 nucleotides are TGTGCCATCAGTCCCGGAAGGGGCGGCGAAAAACTGTTTTTT. Translation: CAISPGRGGEKLFF. The rearrangement joins TRBV10-3 to TRBJ1-4; possibly TRBD1 for D (5 bases). The CDR3 spans 14 residues. Trimming removed 5 bases from V and 8 bases from J, with 15 bases in between. Germline assignment: CDR1 ENHRY and CDR2 SYGVKD.

The sample holds one count of this clone. Here the CDR3 DNA reads TGTGCCAGCAGGACCAGCGGGATGGGACCCTACGAGCAGTACTTC. This sequence encodes CASRTSGMGPYEQYF. The chain recombines TRBV6-5 with TRBJ2-7, with TRBD2 identical over 7 bases. V shed 6 bases and J 2 bases; nucleotides not matched to a gene: 10. Germline V lookup: CDR1 MNHEY, CDR2 SVGAGI. The CDR3 runs 15 residues.

The V gene is TRBV7-8, the J gene TRBJ2-7; TRBD2 is a possible D gene (6 bases). The CDR3 loop spans 18 amino acids. Germline CDR1 is SGHVS and CDR2 is FQNEAQ. V dropped 1 base and J dropped 1 base, with 20 bases sitting between them. CDR3 in DNA: TGTGCCAGCAGCTTAGTTCTATTGCGGAGGGGTGGGTCCTACGAGCAGTACTTC. Translation: CASSLVLLRRGGSYEQYF.

This clone was seen more than once but under ten times. The rearrangement uses TRBV6-6 and TRBJ2-5; 10 bases agree with TRBD2. The trim removed 5 bases at V and 12 bases at J, leaving 12 bases unmatched. This CDR3 region has 14 residues. Germline V gene lookup returns CDR1 MNHNY and CDR2 SVGAGI (reference sequence). The CDR3 nucleotides read TGTGCCAGCAGTCGGACATCGCTCCTAGCGGGGGAGTACTTC. The encoded protein is CASSRTSLLAGEYF.

The chain couples TRBV5-4 to TRBJ2-5, with 10 nucleotides matching TRBD1. Trimming cost V 3 bases and J 2 bases; bases outside gene matches: 4. The CDR3 consists of 15 residues. Germline V gene data show CDR1 as SGHNT and CDR2 as YYREEE (reference sequence). The DNA for the CDR3 is TGTGCCAGCAGCTCCAAGGACAGGGGGCAAGAGACCCAGTACTTC. Translation gives CASSSKDRGQETQYF.